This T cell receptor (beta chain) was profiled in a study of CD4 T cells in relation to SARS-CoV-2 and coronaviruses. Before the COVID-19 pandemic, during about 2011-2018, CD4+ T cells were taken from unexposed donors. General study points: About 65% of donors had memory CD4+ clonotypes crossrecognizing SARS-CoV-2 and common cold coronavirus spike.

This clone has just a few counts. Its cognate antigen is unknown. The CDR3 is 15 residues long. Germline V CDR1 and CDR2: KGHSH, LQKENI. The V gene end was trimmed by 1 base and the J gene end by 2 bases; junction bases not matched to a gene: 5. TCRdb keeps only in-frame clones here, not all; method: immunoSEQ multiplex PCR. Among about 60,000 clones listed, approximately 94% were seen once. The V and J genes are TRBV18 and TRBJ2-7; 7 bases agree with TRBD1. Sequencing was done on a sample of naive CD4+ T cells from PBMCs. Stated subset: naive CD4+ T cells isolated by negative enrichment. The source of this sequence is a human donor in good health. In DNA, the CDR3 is TGTGCCAGCTCACCACAGGCAGGGGGTGCCTACGAGCAGTACTTC. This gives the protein CASSPQAGGAYEQYF.